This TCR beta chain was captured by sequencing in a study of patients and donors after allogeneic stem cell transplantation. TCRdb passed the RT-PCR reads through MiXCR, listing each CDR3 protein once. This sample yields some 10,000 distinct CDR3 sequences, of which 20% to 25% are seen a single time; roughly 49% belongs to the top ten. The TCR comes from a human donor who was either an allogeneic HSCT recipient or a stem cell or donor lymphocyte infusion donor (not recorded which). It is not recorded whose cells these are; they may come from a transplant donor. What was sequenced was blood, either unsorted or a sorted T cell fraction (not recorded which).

The CDR3 sequence: CASSAQGGSNYGYTF. Written as DNA, the CDR3 is TGTGCCAGCAGTGCCCAGGGGGGATCTAACTATGGCTACACCTTC. The rearrangement links TRBV27 to TRBJ1-2; TRBD1 matches at 7 bases. J gave up 0 bases and V 5 bases, and 6 bases lay outside the gene matches. CDR1 and CDR2 (germline): MNHEY, SMNVEV (reference sequence). This CDR3 spans 15 amino acids.